This T cell receptor beta chain was documented in a study of human T cells and chemical hapten exposure. TCRdb reprocessed the RACE reads via MiXCR and lists one record per CDR3 protein. The sample carries a few hundred thousand distinct CDR3 sequences, approximately 5.1% recorded once. The CDR3 loop spans 15 amino acids. The germline gives CDR1 SQVTM, CDR2 ANQGSEA. Trimming cost V 4 bases and J 2 bases; bases outside gene matches: 9. This sample's time point: patch test 1, 2 weeks after DPC sensitization. Indicated treatment: therapeutic diphenylcyclopropenone sensitization with weekly scalp DPC. This clonotype has more than one count but fewer than ten. The antigen is unknown. Study-level points and caveats: As patch test score rose, PT1 expanded TCR counts tended to rise as well.

This specimen consisted of whole blood, obtained in connection with sensitization to the hapten diphenylcyclopropenone (DPC). The receptor comes from a woman aged 45 to 65 with alopecia areata. Some clones in this sample may be carry-over from other donors' samples. The chain carries TRBV29-1 and TRBJ2-7; the match to TRBD2 covers 9 bases. Here the CDR3 DNA reads TGCAGCGTTGTCCGTCAGCGGGGGGAGCCCTACGAGCAGTACTTC. It specifies CSVVRQRGEPYEQYF.